This T cell receptor beta chain stems from a study of blood T cell repertoires in COVID-19. Study-level information: Samples of COVID-19 (acute and convalescent) were obtained from the United States, Italy and Spain. The cDNA or gDNA used as material had been derived from T cells, B-cell-depleted T cells, or PBMCs.

V lost 5 bases and J 4 bases, leaving 17 bases between the germline ends. This CDR3 is built from 16 residues. Germline CDR1 and CDR2: LGHNT and FRNRAP. Authors' analysis steps: Estimated nucleated cell counts came from reference gene primer amplification. Sequenced by immunoSEQ multiplex PCR; TCRdb stores in-frame clones only, minus some. Clone size and V and J calls were adopted from that table, with D and trimming inferred from the DNA. The profile shows tens of thousands of clones, 85% of them singletons. The sequencing sample was made of peripheral blood. This receptor was obtained from a woman in her seventies with acute or convalescent COVID-19. V gene TRBV12-5 combines with J gene TRBJ1-4, with D possibly TRBD1 on 6 matching bases. Written as DNA, the CDR3 is TGTGCTAGTGGTCCCTTAGTACAGGGCCTTAATGAAAAACTGTTTTTT. It yields the protein CASGPLVQGLNEKLFF.